This T cell receptor (beta chain) was found in a study of identical twins. Study results and limitations: The same donors were not followed; conclusions instead depended on cross-sectional statistical analysis. It was possible that invariant MAIT and iNKT cells partly confounded the zero-insertion analyses.

This clonotype was seen at least ten times. The antigen is not known. No donor was unhealthy or non-Caucasian. Template switching, a step in the protocol, added a universal primer site, and cDNA carried unique molecular identifiers. TCRdb re-called the 5' RACE reads with MiXCR, one entry per CDR3 protein. The table has about 530,000 distinct CDR3 sequences, around 15% seen once; the top ten hold around 0.48%. These data were also filed under a second study, of yellow fever vaccine responses in identical twins.

The sequence was collected from a woman aged 18-29 years in good health. Source material: CD4+ T cells sorted from blood.

Here the CDR3 reads CASRGAHTQYF. In DNA form, the CDR3 reads TGTGCCAGTCGAGGGGCCCATACGCAGTATTTT. The chain carries TRBV10-3 and TRBJ2-3, with D perhaps assigned TRBD1 or TRBD2 (5 bases each). This CDR3 comprises 11 residues. V lost 10 bases, J lost 7 bases, and 12 bases lay in between. CDR1 is ENHRY and CDR2 is SYGVKD in the germline V gene.